This TCR beta chain was sequenced for a study of cytomegalovirus exposure and HLA in healthy donors. Whole-study results and caveats: Highly shared variants forming one cluster were likely a sequencing artifact.

PCR involved 60 Vbeta and 13 Jbeta primers. Generated by immunoSEQ multiplex PCR, the TCRdb table keeps only in-frame clones and is missing some. The table lists some 72,000 clones. The CDR3 totals 18 residues. After removal of 3 bases from V and 3 bases from J, the junction contained 8 bases not matched to a gene. The germline V gene encodes CDR1 LNHNV and CDR2 YYDKDF (reference sequence). Concerning this clone: Its specificity is unknown.

The TCR was taken from a man aged 25 to 40 in good health and CMV-seronegative. Source material: PBMCs. The chain has TRBV15 and TRBJ1-4, with 12 bases identical to TRBD1. CDR3: CATSRGTGGAWANEKLFF. In nucleotides, the CDR3 is TGTGCCACCAGCAGGGGGACAGGGGGCGCTTGGGCTAATGAAAAACTGTTTTTT.